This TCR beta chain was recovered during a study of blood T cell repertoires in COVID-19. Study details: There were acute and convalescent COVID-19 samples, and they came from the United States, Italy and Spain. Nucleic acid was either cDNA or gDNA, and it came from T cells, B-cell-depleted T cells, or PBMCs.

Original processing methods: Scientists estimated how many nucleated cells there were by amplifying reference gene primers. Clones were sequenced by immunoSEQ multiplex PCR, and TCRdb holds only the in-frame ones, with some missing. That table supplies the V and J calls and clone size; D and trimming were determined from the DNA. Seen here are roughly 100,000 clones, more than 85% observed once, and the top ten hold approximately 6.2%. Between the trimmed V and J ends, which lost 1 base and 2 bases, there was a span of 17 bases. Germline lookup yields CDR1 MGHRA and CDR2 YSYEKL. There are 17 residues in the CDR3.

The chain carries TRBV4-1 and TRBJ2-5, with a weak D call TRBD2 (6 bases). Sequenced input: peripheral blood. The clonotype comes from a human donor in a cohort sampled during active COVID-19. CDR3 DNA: TGCGCCAGCAGCCAAGCTCTGGCTAGGGACTTTCAAGAGACCCAGTACTTC. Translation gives CASSQALARDFQETQYF.